The sequence of this T cell receptor beta chain was determined in a study of tumor-infiltrating lymphocytes in primary liver carcinoma. Across the study: Staging of the tumors gave T1-T3 N0M0, with widths of 4.2 to 10 cm. Whole-study findings and limits: Just about 7.5-25% of leading clones were found in every one of five regions.

The researchers produced TCR beta cDNA from 500 ng total RNA with a constant-region primer. Generation of the TCR beta libraries relied on three nested multiplex PCR rounds using slightly modified ARM-PCR. Via MiXCR, TCRdb re-called the multiplex PCR reads, giving one row per CDR3 protein. The table lists about 100,000 distinct CDR3 sequences, around 71% of them singletons, with approximately 12% in the top ten. Concerning this clonotype: Its antigen is not identified.

Co-extraction of both nucleic acids (RNA and DNA) used 20-30 mg of unsorted bulk tissue. With chronic HBV infection, the patients were also treatment-naive. Without exception, tumor samples held over 75% viable tumor cells. The sequence came from a woman aged 60 to 75 with primary liver carcinoma and hepatitis B virus infection. The sequencing input was liver tumor tissue from sampling region 2. Noted subset: tumor region T2, inferior pole.

The CDR3 DNA reads as TGTGCCAGCAGCACCAGCCCCCTTGGTAGCGGGGAGCTGTTTTTT. Its translation: CASSTSPLGSGELFF. This chain joins TRBV6-4 and TRBJ2-2; no reliable D call. CDR1 and CDR2 (germline): MRHNA, SNTAGT. This CDR3 region has 15 residues. The V end lost 6 bases, the J end lost 7 bases, and 18 bases lay between the germline ends.